This is a list of T cell receptor beta chains from one sample in a study of shared clonotypes between healthy human individuals. Clones were sequenced by immunoSEQ multiplex PCR, and TCRdb holds only the in-frame ones, with some missing. Of 2 million or so clones listed, about 95% are singletons. The sample comprised naive CD8+ T cells sorted from blood. The source of these receptors is a man younger than 35 in good health. The CDR3 runs from the conserved cysteine through the conserved F or W. D genes are given only for firm matches. Not all rows give a size; the values are once, few, many and, for expanded clones, a class.

j_call: TRBJ1-5; v_call: TRBV6-1; d_call: .; clone_size: .; cdr3_nt: TGTGCCAGCAGCGATCGGACGGACCGCAATCAGCCCCAGCATTTT; cdr3_aa: CASSDRTDRNQPQHF
j_call: TRBJ2-7; v_call: TRBV9; d_call: .; clone_size: .; cdr3_nt: TGTGCCAGCAGCGACGTCGGGATGGGGGAGCAGTACTTC; cdr3_aa: CASSDVGMGEQYF
j_call: TRBJ1-2; v_call: TRBV6-5; d_call: .; clone_size: once; cdr3_nt: TGTGCCAGCAGTTACTCTACAGGGCTCTATGGCTACACCTTC; cdr3_aa: CASSYSTGLYGYTF
j_call: TRBJ2-1; v_call: TRBV4-3; d_call: .; clone_size: .; cdr3_nt: TGCGCCAGCAGCCAAGATGGAAGTGGACACATCCCCAATGAGCAGTTCTTC; cdr3_aa: CASSQDGSGHIPNEQFF
j_call: TRBJ1-1; v_call: TRBV10-3; d_call: .; clone_size: .; cdr3_nt: TGTGCCATCAGTGAGGGTTCCGATGCCACTAGAGCAGCTTTCTTT; cdr3_aa: CAISEGSDATRAAFF
j_call: TRBJ2-5; v_call: TRBV4-1; d_call: .; clone_size: .; cdr3_nt: TGCGCCAGCAGCCAAGATAGGGAGGCCAACCAAGAGACCCAGTACTTC; cdr3_aa: CASSQDREANQETQYF
j_call: TRBJ2-7; v_call: TRBV5-1; d_call: TRBD1; clone_size: .; cdr3_nt: TGCGCCAGCAGCTGGACAGGGGGCGGCTACGAGCAGTACTTC; cdr3_aa: CASSWTGGGYEQYF
j_call: TRBJ2-7; v_call: TRBV29-1; d_call: .; clone_size: .; cdr3_nt: TGCAGCGTCGGAATGGCCCAAGGCCCCTACGAGCAGTACTTC; cdr3_aa: CSVGMAQGPYEQYF
j_call: TRBJ2-7; v_call: TRBV4-2; d_call: TRBD2; clone_size: .; cdr3_nt: TGTGCCAGCAGCCAAGAGTTTGGGACTAGCGGATCCTACGAGCAGTACTTC; cdr3_aa: CASSQEFGTSGSYEQYF
j_call: TRBJ2-7; v_call: TRBV6-1; d_call: .; clone_size: .; cdr3_nt: TGTGCCAGTTTTACTCCTTCCTACGAGCAGTACTTC; cdr3_aa: CASFTPSYEQYF
j_call: TRBJ1-6; v_call: TRBV5-6; d_call: TRBD1; clone_size: .; cdr3_nt: TGTGCCAGCAGCGATACCGGGACAGGGGGCCGCAATTCACCCCTCCACTTT; cdr3_aa: CASSDTGTGGRNSPLHF
j_call: TRBJ2-7; v_call: TRBV7-2; d_call: .; clone_size: .; cdr3_nt: TGTGCCAGCAGCCCCGACAGGATGCGGGAGCAGTACTTC; cdr3_aa: CASSPDRMREQYF
j_call: TRBJ2-7; v_call: TRBV4-1; d_call: .; clone_size: .; cdr3_nt: TGCGCCAGCAGCCAAGAGGAGCCCTACGAGCAGTACTTC; cdr3_aa: CASSQEEPYEQYF
j_call: TRBJ2-7; v_call: TRBV6-5; d_call: TRBD1; clone_size: .; cdr3_nt: TGTGCCAGCAGTCCCGGGACAGGGGTGGGCGAGCAGTACTTC; cdr3_aa: CASSPGTGVGEQYF
j_call: TRBJ1-1; v_call: TRBV7-9; d_call: TRBD1; clone_size: .; cdr3_nt: TGTGCCAGCAGCTTAAGACAGGGGCTGAACACTGAAGCTTTCTTT; cdr3_aa: CASSLRQGLNTEAFF
j_call: TRBJ2-7; v_call: TRBV7-9; d_call: TRBD1; clone_size: .; cdr3_nt: TGTGCCAGCATCTCGGGGACAGATCCAACCTACGAGCAGTACTTC; cdr3_aa: CASISGTDPTYEQYF
j_call: TRBJ2-7; v_call: TRBV14; d_call: .; clone_size: .; cdr3_nt: TGTGCCAGCAGCCAAGTCTACAGCAACTCCTACGAGCAGTACTTC; cdr3_aa: CASSQVYSNSYEQYF
j_call: TRBJ2-3; v_call: TRBV7-2; d_call: TRBD1; clone_size: .; cdr3_nt: TGTGCCAGCTCCCCGGACAGGGGGCTAGATACGCAGTATTTT; cdr3_aa: CASSPDRGLDTQYF
j_call: TRBJ1-2; v_call: TRBV7-9; d_call: .; clone_size: .; cdr3_nt: TGTGCCAGCAGCTTAGTCCCAACCGACTATGGCTACACCTTC; cdr3_aa: CASSLVPTDYGYTF
j_call: TRBJ1-2; v_call: TRBV5-1; d_call: .; clone_size: .; cdr3_nt: TGCGCCAGCAGCTTGGGGGGTGGTCGAGAAGGCTACACCTTC; cdr3_aa: CASSLGGGREGYTF
j_call: TRBJ2-1; v_call: TRBV5-6; d_call: .; clone_size: once; cdr3_nt: TGTGCCAGCAGCTGGTCGGGCAATGAGCAGTTCTTC; cdr3_aa: CASSWSGNEQFF
j_call: TRBJ2-5; v_call: TRBV9; d_call: .; clone_size: .; cdr3_nt: TGTGCCAGCAGCCTCGGGGGCTCGGGAGAGACCCAGTACTTC; cdr3_aa: CASSLGGSGETQYF
j_call: TRBJ2-1; v_call: TRBV29-1; d_call: .; clone_size: .; cdr3_nt: TGCAGCGGCCTCCAGGATGAGCAGTTCTTC; cdr3_aa: CSGLQDEQFF